Below, one T cell receptor beta chain is given with its context. The sample originates from a study of T cell responses to AZD1222 COVID-19 vaccine. Libraries were prepared by immunoSEQ multiplex PCR; TCRdb keeps only in-frame clonotypes and omits some of them. The sample includes roughly 120,000 clones, about 85% seen only once; the top ten take 2.4%. Trimming stripped 5 bases from V and 11 bases from J, with 22 bases between. This CDR3 is built from 16 residues. Germline-derived CDR1 and CDR2 are LGHDT and YNNKEL (reference sequence). The chain combines TRBV3-1 (or the pseudogene TRBV3-2) with TRBJ1-6; D is possibly TRBD1 (6 bases). The sequence derives from an adult in good health. The sample was peripheral blood, taken on day 0 of AZD1222 vaccination. CDR3: CASSLRSTGSSAPLHF. The CDR3 nucleotides are TGTGCCAGCAGCTTGAGGAGCACAGGGAGCAGTGCACCCCTCCACTTT.